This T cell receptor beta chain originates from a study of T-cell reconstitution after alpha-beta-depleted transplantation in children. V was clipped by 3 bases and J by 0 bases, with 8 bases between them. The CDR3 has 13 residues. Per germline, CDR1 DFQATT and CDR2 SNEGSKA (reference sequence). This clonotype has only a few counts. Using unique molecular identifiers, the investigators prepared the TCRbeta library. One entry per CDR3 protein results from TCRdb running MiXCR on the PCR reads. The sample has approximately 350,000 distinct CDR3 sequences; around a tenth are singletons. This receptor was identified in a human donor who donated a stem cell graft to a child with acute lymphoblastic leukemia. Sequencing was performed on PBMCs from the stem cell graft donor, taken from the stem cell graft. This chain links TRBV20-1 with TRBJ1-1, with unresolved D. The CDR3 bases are TGCAGTGCTAGCCGGCGGATGAACACTGAAGCTTTCTTT. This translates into CSASRRMNTEAFF.